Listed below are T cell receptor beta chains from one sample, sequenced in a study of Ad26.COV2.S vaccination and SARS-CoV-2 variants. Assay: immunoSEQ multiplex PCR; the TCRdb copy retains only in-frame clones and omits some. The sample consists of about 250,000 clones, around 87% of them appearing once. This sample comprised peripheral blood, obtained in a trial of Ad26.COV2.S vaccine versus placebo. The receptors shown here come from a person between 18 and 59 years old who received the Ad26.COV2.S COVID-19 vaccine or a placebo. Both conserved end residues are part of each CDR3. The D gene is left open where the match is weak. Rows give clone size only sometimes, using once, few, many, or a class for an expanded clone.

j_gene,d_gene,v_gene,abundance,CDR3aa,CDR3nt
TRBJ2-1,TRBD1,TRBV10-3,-,CAIRDLTGTGPYNEQFF,TGTGCCATCAGGGACCTAACCGGGACAGGGCCCTACAATGAGCAGTTCTTC
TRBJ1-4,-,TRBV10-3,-,CATQQGATNEKLFF,TGTGCCACTCAACAGGGTGCAACTAATGAAAAACTGTTTTTT
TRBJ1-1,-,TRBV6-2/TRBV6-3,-,CASSYSWITEAFF,TGTGCCAGCAGTTACTCATGGATCACTGAAGCTTTCTTT
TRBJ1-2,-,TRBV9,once,CASSPNVGMAGYTF,TGTGCCAGCAGCCCCAACGTGGGGATGGCCGGCTACACCTTC
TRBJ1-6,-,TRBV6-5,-,CASRLGTRRDSPLHF,TGTGCCAGCAGACTGGGGACAAGGAGAGATTCACCCCTCCACTTT
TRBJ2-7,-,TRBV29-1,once,CSVDLGWGSTYEQYF,TGCAGCGTTGATCTGGGGTGGGGGAGCACCTACGAGCAGTACTTC
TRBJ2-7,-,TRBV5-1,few,CASSLGQGFNEQYF,TGCGCCAGCAGCTTGGGGCAGGGGTTTAACGAGCAGTACTTC
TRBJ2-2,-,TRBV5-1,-,CASSLAVAGELFF,TGCGCCAGCAGCTTGGCGGTGGCCGGGGAGCTGTTTTTT
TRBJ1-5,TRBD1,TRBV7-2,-,CASSQGGAGRSNQPQHF,TGTGCCAGCAGCCAGGGGGGGGCAGGGCGAAGCAATCAGCCCCAGCATTTT
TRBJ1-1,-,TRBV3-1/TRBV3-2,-,CASSQGGSEAFF,TGTGCCAGCAGCCAAGGGGGGTCTGAAGCTTTCTTT
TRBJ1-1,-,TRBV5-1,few,CASSQLDQNTEAFF,TGCGCCAGCAGCCAATTGGACCAGAACACTGAAGCTTTCTTT
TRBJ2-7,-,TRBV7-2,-,CASSPKTGSYEQYF,TGTGCCAGCAGCCCAAAAACAGGGTCCTACGAGCAGTACTTC
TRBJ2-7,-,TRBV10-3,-,CAISVTGTSSYEQYF,TGTGCCATCAGTGTAACAGGGACATCCTCCTACGAGCAGTACTTC
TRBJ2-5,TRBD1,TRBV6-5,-,CASSYWGQQETQYF,TGTGCCAGCAGTTACTGGGGACAGCAAGAGACCCAGTACTTC
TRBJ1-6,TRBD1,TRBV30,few,CAWSGQGNSPLHF,TGTGCCTGGAGTGGACAGGGGAATTCACCCCTCCACTTT
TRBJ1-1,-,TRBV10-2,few,CASMTDLNTEAFF,TGCGCCAGCATGACCGACTTGAACACTGAAGCTTTCTTT
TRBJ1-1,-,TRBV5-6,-,CASSLGRAAGTEAFF,TGTGCCAGCAGCTTGGGAAGGGCGGCGGGGACTGAAGCTTTCTTT
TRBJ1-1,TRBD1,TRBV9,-,CASSVRDRVNTEAFF,TGTGCCAGCAGCGTACGGGACAGGGTGAACACTGAAGCTTTCTTT
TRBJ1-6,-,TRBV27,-,CASSYNRVGINSPLHF,TGTGCCAGCAGTTACAACAGGGTGGGAATAAATTCACCCCTCCACTTT
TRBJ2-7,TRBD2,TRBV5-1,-,CASSRAGGRYEQYF,TGCGCCAGCAGTCGTGCGGGGGGCCGGTACGAGCAGTACTTC
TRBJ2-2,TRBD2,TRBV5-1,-,CASSWAAGGVGELFF,TGCGCCAGCAGCTGGGCAGCGGGGGGAGTCGGGGAGCTGTTTTTT
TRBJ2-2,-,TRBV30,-,CAWSVGFSSGELFF,TGTGCCTGGAGTGTTGGATTTTCTAGCGGGGAGCTGTTTTTT
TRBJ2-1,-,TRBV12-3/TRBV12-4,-,CASSPRSEQFF,TGTGCCAGCAGTCCTAGAAGTGAGCAGTTCTTC
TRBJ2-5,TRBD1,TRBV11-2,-,CASSHRGEETQYF,TGTGCCAGCAGTCACAGGGGCGAGGAGACCCAGTACTTC
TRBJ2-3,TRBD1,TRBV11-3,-,CASSLGTTTGSTDTQYF,TGTGCCAGCAGCTTAGGGACCACGACAGGGAGCACGGATACGCAGTATTTT
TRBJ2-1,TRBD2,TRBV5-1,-,CASSLATSGGDEQFF,TGCGCCAGCAGCTTGGCCACTAGCGGGGGGGATGAGCAGTTCTTC
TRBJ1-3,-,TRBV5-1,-,CASSSQLQGSGNTIYF,TGCGCCAGCAGCTCCCAATTACAGGGATCTGGAAACACCATATATTTT
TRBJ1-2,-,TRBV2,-,CASDSQEVYGYTF,TGTGCCAGCGATTCCCAGGAAGTCTATGGCTACACCTTC
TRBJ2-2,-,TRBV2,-,CASSEGASFTGELFF,TGTGCCAGCAGTGAAGGGGCTAGCTTCACCGGGGAGCTGTTTTTT
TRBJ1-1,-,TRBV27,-,CASSLSWGTEAFF,TGTGCCAGCAGTTTAAGTTGGGGCACTGAAGCTTTCTTT
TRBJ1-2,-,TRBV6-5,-,CASRKLDISHGYTF,TGTGCCAGCAGAAAACTTGACATAAGCCATGGCTACACCTTC
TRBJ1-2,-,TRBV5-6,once,CASSFLTLDNYGYTF,TGTGCCAGCAGCTTTTTAACGCTCGATAACTATGGCTACACCTTC
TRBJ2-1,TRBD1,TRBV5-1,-,CASSQQGAFYDSYNEQFF,TGCGCCAGCAGCCAACAGGGGGCTTTCTACGATTCCTACAATGAGCAGTTCTTC
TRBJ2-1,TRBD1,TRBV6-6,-,CASLDRASYNEQFF,TGTGCCAGCCTGGACAGGGCATCGTACAATGAGCAGTTCTTC
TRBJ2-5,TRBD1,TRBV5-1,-,CASSLTGGETQYF,TGCGCCAGCAGCTTGACAGGGGGAGAGACCCAGTACTTC
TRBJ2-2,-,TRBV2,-,CASSWSSLETGELFF,TGTGCCAGCAGTTGGAGCTCTCTGGAAACCGGGGAGCTGTTTTTT
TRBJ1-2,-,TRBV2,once,CASRADGGPQYGYTF,TGTGCCAGCAGGGCCGACGGGGGTCCTCAGTATGGCTACACCTTC
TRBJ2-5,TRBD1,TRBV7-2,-,CASSFDRGRKETQYF,TGTGCCAGCAGCTTTGACAGGGGGAGAAAAGAGACCCAGTACTTC
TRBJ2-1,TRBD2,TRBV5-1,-,CASSLAQGLAGQFF,TGCGCCAGCAGCTTGGCCCAGGGACTAGCCGGGCAGTTCTTC
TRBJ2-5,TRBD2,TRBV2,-,CASSESLRGGAETQYF,TGTGCCAGCAGTGAAAGTTTGCGGGGGGGCGCGGAGACCCAGTACTTC
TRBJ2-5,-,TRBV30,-,CAWSPGGSIRETQYF,TGTGCCTGGAGTCCAGGGGGGTCAATCAGGGAGACCCAGTACTTC
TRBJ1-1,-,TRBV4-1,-,CASSLALRVTYTEAFF,TGCGCCAGCAGCCTGGCGCTACGGGTGACCTACACTGAAGCTTTCTTT
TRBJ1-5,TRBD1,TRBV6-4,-,CASTGQGSNQPQHF,TGTGCCAGCACCGGACAGGGAAGCAATCAGCCCCAGCATTTT
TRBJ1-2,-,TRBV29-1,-,CSVEDPTVKSGYTF,TGCAGCGTTGAAGATCCGACAGTGAAATCCGGCTACACCTTC
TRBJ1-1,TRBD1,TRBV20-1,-,CSASRQGTEAFF,TGCAGTGCTAGTAGACAGGGGACGGAAGCTTTCTTT
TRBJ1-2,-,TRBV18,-,CASSPPKTGFGGYTF,TGTGCCAGCTCACCACCGAAGACAGGATTTGGTGGCTACACCTTC
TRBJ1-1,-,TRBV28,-,CASTTPGRNTEAFF,TGTGCCAGCACCACCCCGGGGCGCAACACTGAAGCTTTCTTT
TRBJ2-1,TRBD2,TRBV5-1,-,CASNERGPGYEQFF,TGCGCCAGCAACGAGCGGGGGCCCGGATATGAGCAGTTCTTC
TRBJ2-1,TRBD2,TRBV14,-,CASSQGRTSGENYYNEQFF,TGTGCCAGCAGCCAAGGGAGAACTAGCGGGGAAAATTACTACAATGAGCAGTTCTTC
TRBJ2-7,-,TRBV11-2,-,CASSPRPGAYEQYF,TGTGCCAGCTCACCGAGGCCAGGAGCCTACGAGCAGTACTTC
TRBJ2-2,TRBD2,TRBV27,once,CASSGGYGTGELFF,TGTGCCAGCTCCGGGGGGTACGGGACCGGGGAGCTGTTTTTT